The 27 T cell receptor beta chains below all came from one sample that was sequenced in a study of PD-L1 blockade in urothelial cancer. Stated time point: peripheral blood 6 weeks after treatment start. The assay was immunoSEQ multiplex PCR, and TCRdb's table has in-frame clones only and misses some. The table records under 40,000 clones, roughly nine tenths of them present only once. The material sequenced was PBMCs, taken around atezolizumab (anti-PD-L1) treatment. The receptors were gathered from an elderly man with urothelial cancer.

V and J are TRBV28 and TRBJ2-3; 8 nucleotides match TRBD2. The germline V gene encodes CDR1 MDHEN and CDR2 SYDVKM. The V and J ends lost 5 bases and 3 bases, in that order; junction bases with no gene match: 10. The CDR3 loop spans 16 amino acids. The CDR3 here is CASSMSSGSVTDTQYF. The CDR3 DNA is TGTGCCAGCAGTATGAGCAGCGGGAGTGTAACAGATACGCAGTATTTT.

This chain connects TRBV9 to TRBJ1-4; D possibly corresponds to TRBD1 (6 bases). Trimming stripped 3 bases from V and 7 bases from J, with 13 bases between. The V gene's germline CDR1 is SGDLS and CDR2 YYNGEE. This CDR3 spans 14 amino acids. The CDR3 bases are TGTGCCAGCAGCGCGGACAGTTTTGGTGAAAAACTGTTTTTT. This encodes CASSADSFGEKLFF. Full variable domain (missing parts from reference TRBV9 and TRBJ1-4): DSGVTQTPKHLITATGQRVTLRCSPRSGDLSVYWYQQSLDQGLQFLIQYYNGEERAKGNILERFSAQQFPDLHSELNLSSLELGDSALYFCASSADSFGEKLFFGSGTQLSVL.

The V gene is TRBV9, the J gene TRBJ1-4; the D is unclear. V lost 4 bases and J 3 bases, leaving 13 bases between the germline ends. In germline, CDR1 is SGDLS, CDR2 YYNGEE. This CDR3 is built from 15 residues. The CDR3 is CASSPFQSSNEKLFF. Written as DNA, the CDR3 is TGTGCCAGCAGCCCTTTCCAAAGCTCTAATGAAAAACTGTTTTTT.

The CDR3 DNA reads TGCGCCAGCAGCTTGAAGAGGGAGACCCAGTACTTC. It yields the protein CASSLKRETQYF. V usage is TRBV5-1 and J usage is TRBJ2-5; D unclear. V shed 1 base and J shed 5 bases, with 6 bases lying between them. The length of the CDR3 is 12 residues. Germline assignment: CDR1 SGHRS and CDR2 YFSETQ.

V is TRBV7-2 and J is TRBJ2-2; the match to TRBD2 covers 7 bases. The germline gives CDR1 SGHTA, CDR2 FQGNSA. The CDR3 sequence is 18 residues long. V dropped 1 base and J dropped 1; count of bases not matched to a gene: 9. The CDR3 DNA sequence: TGTGCCAGCAGCTTAGTCGTCCCGCGCGGGAGGAACACCGGGGAGCTGTTTTTT. Protein: CASSLVVPRGRNTGELFF.

The chain couples TRBV5-5 to TRBJ1-1, with 7 bases identical to TRBD1. The CDR3 sequence is 17 residues long. V dropped 2 bases and J dropped 3; count of bases not matched to a gene: 13. Germline V gives CDR1 SGHKS, CDR2 YYEKEE (reference sequence). This chain's CDR3 is CASSFTTGRILYTEAFF. As DNA, the CDR3 is TGTGCCAGCAGCTTTACGACAGGGCGGATTTTATACACTGAAGCTTTCTTT.

Only one count was recorded for this clone. V usage is TRBV19 and J usage is TRBJ1-5; a weak D match, TRBD1 (5 bases). Between the trimmed V and J ends, which lost 0 bases and 6 bases, there was a span of 18 bases. There are 17 residues in the CDR3. Germline CDR1 is LNHDA and CDR2 is SQIVND (reference sequence). The CDR3 region has the DNA TGTGCCAGTAGTATAGAGGAGATCGCAGGGTCCGGTCAGCCCCAGCATTTT. Translating it yields CASSIEEIAGSGQPQHF.

The chain joins TRBV10-3 to TRBJ2-1; 10 bases fit TRBD2. Trimming cost V 7 bases and J 8 bases; bases outside gene matches: 5. CDR3 size: 13 residues. Germline CDR1 and CDR2: ENHRY and SYGVKD. The CDR3 DNA sequence: TGTGCCATCACCCCTACTAGCGGGGATGAGCAGTTCTTC. Translated, it gives CAITPTSGDEQFF.

The chain is built from TRBV6-5 and TRBJ1-1; D gene ambiguous. CDR3 size: 13 residues. The ends were cut back, 2 bases at V and 1 base at J, with 5 bases in the middle. CDR1 is MNHEY and CDR2 is SVGAGI in the germline V gene. In DNA form, the CDR3 reads TGTGCCAGCAGTTACCAGGCGAACACTGAAGCTTTCTTT. Translation: CASSYQANTEAFF.

The chain couples TRBV28 to TRBJ2-6; tentatively, D is TRBD2 (5 bases). V gave up 3 bases and J gave up 2 bases, with 8 bases separating them. The CDR3 spans 15 residues. Germline CDR1 MDHEN, CDR2 SYDVKM. The CDR3 nucleotides read TGTGCCAGCAGTTTGAGAGGGACTGGGGCCAACGTCCTGACTTTC. It codes for CASSLRGTGANVLTF.

The chain couples TRBV19 to TRBJ1-1; 8 bases agree with TRBD1. The V gene end was trimmed by 3 bases and the J gene end by 11 bases; junction bases not matched to a gene: 11. The CDR3 is 14 amino acids. The germline CDR1 and CDR2 sequences are LNHDA and SQIVND (reference sequence). CDR3 sequence reads: CASSIKQGVPKAFF. Written as DNA, the CDR3 is TGTGCCAGTAGTATTAAACAGGGGGTCCCGAAGGCTTTCTTT. Full variable domain (outside the CDR3, taken from reference TRBV19 and TRBJ1-1): DGGITQSPKYLFRKEGQNVTLSCEQNLNHDAMYWYRQDPGQGLRLIYYSQIVNDFQKGDIAEGYSVSREKKESFPLTVTSAQKNPTAFYLCASSIKQGVPKAFFGQGTRLTVV.

The chain links TRBV4-3 to TRBJ2-3; 12 bases match TRBD2. J was trimmed by 5 bases and V by 0 bases; bases with no gene match: 12. Germline assignment: CDR1 LGHNA and CDR2 YSLEER. There are 19 residues in the CDR3. The CDR3 DNA reads TGCGCCAGCAGCCAAGAGACCCTCGGGACTAGCGGGCGTGGAGATACGCAGTATTTT. This sequence encodes CASSQETLGTSGRGDTQYF.

This chain connects TRBV29-1 to TRBJ2-2; D perhaps matches TRBD1 (6 bases). Germline V gene data show CDR1 as SQVTM and CDR2 as ANQGSEA. Trimming cost V 4 bases and J 6 bases, with 9 bases left between them. This CDR3 spans 12 amino acids. The CDR3 sequence: CSVVRGAGELFF. As DNA, the CDR3 is TGCAGCGTTGTCAGGGGAGCCGGGGAGCTGTTTTTT.

The chain joins TRBV30 to TRBJ1-2; D unclear. The germline CDR1 and CDR2 sequences are GTSNPN and SVGIG (reference sequence). CDR3 length: 13 residues. The V end was cut by 0 bases, the J end by 2 bases, with 7 bases between. CDR3 in amino acids: CAWSVVQNYGYTF. CDR3 nucleotide sequence: TGTGCCTGGAGTGTAGTCCAGAACTATGGCTACACCTTC. The entire variable domain, with the rest obtained from reference TRBV30 and TRBJ1-2, is as follows: SQTIHQWPATLVQPVGSPLSLECTVEGTSNPNLYWYRQAAGRGLQLLFYSVGIGQISSEVPQNLSASRPQDRQFILSSKKLLLSDSGFYLCAWSVVQNYGYTFGSGTRLTVV.

This rearrangement joins TRBV6-1 to TRBJ2-5, with D possibly TRBD1 on 6 matching bases. CDR1 and CDR2 from the germline V gene are MNHNS and SASEGT. CDR3 length: 12 residues. V was shortened by 8 bases and J by 4 bases, with 11 bases between the two germline ends. This CDR3 reads CASETGRETQYF. Here the CDR3 DNA reads TGTGCCAGCGAAACAGGGCGAGAGACCCAGTACTTC.

V usage is TRBV5-1 and J usage is TRBJ2-7, with 10 bases identical to TRBD2. Germline values: CDR1 SGHRS, CDR2 YFSETQ. Trimming removed 0 bases from V and 6 bases from J; junction bases left unmatched: 9. The CDR3 covers 16 residues. The chain's CDR3 is CASSLGALAGVGEQYF. The CDR3 DNA reads TGCGCCAGCAGCTTGGGGGCGCTAGCGGGAGTTGGCGAGCAGTACTTC.

The chain recombines TRBV6-4 with TRBJ2-7, with a weak D call TRBD1 (5 bases). Between the trimmed V and J ends, which lost 0 bases and 0 bases, there was a span of 12 bases. This CDR3 spans 16 amino acids. Germline V gene data show CDR1 as MRHNA and CDR2 as SNTAGT. The CDR3: CASSDSGRALSYEQYF. CDR3 nucleotide sequence: TGTGCCAGCAGTGACTCTGGCAGGGCTCTCTCCTACGAGCAGTACTTC.

Notes on this clone: This CDR3 is also generated by other DNA sequences in the sample. J is TRBJ2-5 and V is TRBV10-3; D remains unclear. Trimming took 3 bases from V and 2 from J, leaving 10 bases between them. CDR3 length: 14 amino acids. From germline, CDR1 is ENHRY and CDR2 SYGVKD. The CDR3 region has the DNA TGTGCCATCAGTGACTCCGATCGGCAAGAGACCCAGTACTTC. It yields the protein CAISDSDRQETQYF.

CDR3 amino acids: CASRYGTGIDGYTF. The CDR3 nucleotides read TGCGCCAGCAGGTATGGGACAGGGATTGATGGCTACACCTTC. This chain uses TRBV5-1 with TRBJ1-2; 9 nucleotides line up with TRBD1. This CDR3 is built from 14 residues. Germline V gene sequence: CDR1 SGHRS, CDR2 YFSETQ. The V segment lost 5 bases and the J segment 6 bases; nucleotides outside the gene matches: 8.

This chain connects TRBV6-1 to TRBJ1-1; TRBD1 is a possible D gene (5 bases). Germline values: CDR1 MNHNS, CDR2 SASEGT. CDR3 length: 17 residues. Trimming took 4 bases from V and 0 from J, leaving 18 bases between them. The CDR3 loop is CASSGPHGGILNTEAFF. CDR3 nucleotides: TGTGCCAGCAGTGGCCCACACGGGGGGATTTTGAACACTGAAGCTTTCTTT.

V usage is TRBV5-1 and J usage is TRBJ2-7, with TRBD2 identical over 7 bases. Per the germline V gene, CDR1 is SGHRS and CDR2 is YFSETQ. V was pared by 4 bases and J by 6 bases, with 13 bases of the junction left unmatched. This CDR3 region has 15 residues. The DNA of the CDR3 is TGCGCCAGCAGCGCACGTGCGGGAGAGGTCGGCGAGCAGTACTTC. Its protein is CASSARAGEVGEQYF.

The CDR3 bases are TGTGCCAGCAGCTTGAGTCCTCTTGTC. Its protein is CASSLSPLV. The chain has TRBV7-2 and TRBJ2-7, with no clear D. Looked up from germline, CDR1 is SGHTA and CDR2 is FQGNSA. This CDR3 spans 9 amino acids.

The sample holds a few counts of this clone. The V gene is TRBV27, the J gene TRBJ1-1; maybe TRBD1 (5 bases). CDR3 length equals 15 residues. V lost 2 bases, J lost 4 bases, and 14 bases lay in between. Germline V gene lookup returns CDR1 MNHEY and CDR2 SMNVEV (reference sequence). CDR3 sequence (DNA): TGTGCCAGCAGTTTAAATTTAGGGGCGGCCACTGAAGCTTTCTTT. As protein: CASSLNLGAATEAFF.

The chain uses TRBV29-1 and TRBJ2-6; 8 bases agree with TRBD1. The V gene end was trimmed by 5 bases and the J gene end by 3 bases; junction bases not matched to a gene: 9. CDR1 SQVTM and CDR2 ANQGSEA come from the germline V gene. The CDR3 spans 16 residues. The CDR3 sequence: CSVQTGGSSGANVLTF. The DNA of the CDR3 is TGCAGCGTTCAAACAGGGGGAAGTAGTGGGGCCAACGTCCTGACTTTC.

The chain joins TRBV6-5 to TRBJ1-2; D is uncertain. Per germline, CDR1 MNHEY and CDR2 SVGAGI. Trimming shortened V by 8 bases and J by 4 bases, and 14 bases separated the two germline ends. The CDR3 consists of 13 residues. CDR3 DNA sequence: TGTGCCAGCGGGAAGGGAGGGATCTATGGCTACACCTTC. Translated: CASGKGGIYGYTF.

The chain couples TRBV5-3 to TRBJ2-2; D perhaps matches TRBD1 (6 bases). TRBV5-3 counts as an open reading frame of uncertain function. The CDR3 totals 17 residues. V lost 0 bases, J lost 6 bases, and 18 bases lay in between. The CDR3 bases are TGTGCCAGAAGCTTGGGGTGGGGAGATAAGGGGGCCGGGGAGCTGTTTTTT. Its translation: CARSLGWGDKGAGELFF.

This clone was seen more than once but under ten times. The chain carries TRBV5-1 and TRBJ2-3; TRBD2 matches at 8 bases. The V segment lost 4 bases and the J segment 3 bases; nucleotides outside the gene matches: 10. The CDR3 is 16 residues long. From germline, CDR1 is SGHRS and CDR2 YFSETQ. CDR3 sequence reads: CASSPQAGETTDTQYF. CDR3 nucleotides: TGCGCCAGCAGCCCACAAGCGGGAGAAACAACAGATACGCAGTATTTT.